Reported below is one TCR beta chain. Its antigen is still unknown. Base qualities were left out, and no much larger clone turns up one base away. The sample belongs to a study of CD8+ T cells in alopecia areata listed by TCRdb under 2018. Context from the whole study: In both human patients and the C3H/HeJ mouse model, the study applied high-throughput TCRbeta sequencing to look at T cell clonal expansion in alopecia areata. On the human side, TCRbeta sequencing was run on scalp tissue and on sorted CD4+ and CD8+ peripheral blood T cells from healthy controls and from alopecia areata patients with either patchy or totalis/universalis disease. Scalp clonality was compared across normal scalp (n=4), patchy alopecia areata scalp (n=8), and alopecia totalis/universalis scalp (n=8). The RNA source kit depended on sample type: the PAXgene miRNA kit for fixed scalp, the miRNeasy kit for PBMCs, and the RNeasy kit for mouse skin. TCRbeta CDR3 regions were amplified by immunoSEQ multiplex PCR with 35 Vbeta forward and 13 Jbeta reverse primers. Overall study outcomes, separate from this receptor: Unlike mouse skin, where gammadelta T cells dominate, normal human skin contains resident alphabeta T cells that get sequenced too, which complicates analysis of the scalp TCR repertoire. Compared with normal scalp, lesional scalp had higher clonality and more expanded CD8+ clones, particularly in alopecia totalis/universalis, a pattern that suggests antigenic drive. Shared TCR sequences between patients were less evident than in mice, which may be partly attributable to HLA diversity in the patient population.

Library creation used the immunoSEQ multiplex PCR assay. RNA was extracted from all samples and reverse transcribed into cDNA, which served as template for TCR sequencing. SuperScript III was used to make first-strand cDNA, primed with a 2:1 mix of oligo-dT and random hexamers. A synthetic immune receptor repertoire was used to gauge amplification bias, and whatever bias remained was removed computationally. Concerning the study's data processing: After raw reads were preprocessed to remove errors, the CDR3 was defined following IMGT conventions as running from the conserved cysteine to phenylalanine. To get clonality, Shannon entropy was normalized by log2 of the number of productive unique TCRs and the result was subtracted from 1. Scalp TCRbeta sequences were cross-referenced with sorted blood CD4 and CD8 repertoires so that the CD4 or CD8 identity of scalp clones could be inferred. TCRdb's version of the immuneACCESS table is confined to in-frame rearrangements and falls short of the full clone set. An unresolved V gene accounts for under half of the shortfall where checked; the remainder is of unknown origin. V, J and clone size were drawn from that table, and D and trimming were deduced from the DNA. The sample table contains about 99,000 clones; only one count was recorded for 55% of them. The top ten clonotypes cover around 9% of the sample.

PBMCs were isolated by density centrifugation and stained for CD3, CD4 and CD8, and CD4+ and CD8+ T cells were sorted on a FACSAria. Scalp biopsies and blood samples were provided by unaffected controls. The CDR3 runs 14 residues from the cysteine to the phenylalanine. The read is trimmed to its CDR3 DNA, 42 bases read in frame from base 1. The germline V gene yields SGHDT for CDR1 and YYEEEE for CDR2. Trimming takes 2 bases from V and 0 bases from J, and the germline ends sit 8 bases apart. The sequencing input was CD4+ T cells sorted from blood. Recombination connected TRBV5-6 to TRBJ2-5; TRBD2 is a weak D gene call, 6 bases matching. The TCR sequence derives from a human donor in good health. The nucleotide sequence reads as follows: TGTGCCAGCAGCTTTGCGGGACACCAAGAGACCCAGTACTTC. This translates into CASSFAGHQETQYF.